These 5 T cell receptor beta chains were sequenced from one sample in a study of CD8+ T cells in alopecia areata. Indicated treatment: oral pan-JAK inhibitor, 5-10 mg twice daily. It was cDNA, reverse transcribed from extracted RNA, that served as the sequencing template. Assay: immunoSEQ multiplex PCR; the TCRdb copy retains only in-frame clones and omits some. The repertoire consists of about 120,000 clones, with roughly 50% occurring once and the leading ten covering 9% to 15%. The sequences come from CD8+ T cells sorted from blood, collected at week 24, from a patient treated with tofacitinib. Every receptor here comes from a human donor with alopecia areata.

V is TRBV19 and J is TRBJ2-7, with 8 bases fitting TRBD1. CDR1 is LNHDA, CDR2 SQIVND, per germline (reference sequence). There are 12 residues in the CDR3. Trimming at V came to 5 bases and at J to 4 bases, leaving 1 base not matched to a gene. CDR3 sequence: CASSDRGYEQYF. DNA for the CDR3: TGTGCCAGTAGTGACAGGGGTTACGAGCAGTACTTC. Full variable domain (missing parts from reference TRBV19 and TRBJ2-7): DGGITQSPKYLFRKEGQNVTLSCEQNLNHDAMYWYRQDPGQGLRLIYYSQIVNDFQKGDIAEGYSVSREKKESFPLTVTSAQKNPTAFYLCASSDRGYEQYFGPGTRLTVT.

V is TRBV4-2 and J is TRBJ1-1; D not certain. Germline values: CDR1 LGHNA, CDR2 YNFKEQ. V lost 4 bases and J 3 bases, leaving 9 bases between the germline ends. The CDR3 length is 13 residues. The CDR3 loop is CASSPILHTEAFF. The CDR3, as DNA: TGTGCCAGCAGCCCTATTCTACACACTGAAGCTTTCTTT.

A few counts support this clone. The genes are TRBV7-9 and TRBJ2-7, with D possibly matching TRBD2 (6 bases). V gave up 1 base and J gave up 7 bases, with 8 bases separating them. This CDR3 has 12 amino acids. Germline CDR1 SEHNR, CDR2 FQNEAQ (reference sequence). The CDR3 nucleotides read TGTGCCAGCAGCTTAGGCAGCGGGGAGCAGTACTTC. This codes for CASSLGSGEQYF.

The chain is built from TRBV30 and TRBJ2-3; D unresolved. The CDR3 is 12 amino acids. V was shortened by 0 bases and J by 0 bases, with 1 base between the two germline ends. Per the germline V gene, CDR1 is GTSNPN and CDR2 is SVGIG (reference sequence). CDR3 region: CAWSVSTDTQYF. The CDR3 DNA follows: TGTGCCTGGAGTGTAAGCACAGATACGCAGTATTTT.

The CDR3 nucleotides are TGTGCCAGCAGTCCAGGGATAGATACGCAGTATTTT. As protein: CASSPGIDTQYF. The gene calls are TRBV27 and TRBJ2-3, with D possibly TRBD1 on 5 matching bases. This CDR3 is 12 amino acids long. Germline values: CDR1 MNHEY, CDR2 SMNVEV (reference sequence). V lost 5 bases and J lost 5, with 8 bases in between.